Each of the 26 T cell receptor beta chains below was sequenced from the same sample in a study of cytomegalovirus exposure and HLA in healthy donors. The PCR employed 60 Vbeta primers together with 13 Jbeta primers. The repertoire was sequenced with immunoSEQ multiplex PCR; TCRdb's copy has only in-frame clones and lacks some. The sample contains under 200,000 clones, approximately 80% of which appear only once. Material for sequencing was PBMCs. The source is a woman in her twenties or thirties in good health and CMV-seropositive.

The chain links TRBV19 to TRBJ1-2, with 9 bases lining up with TRBD1. The CDR3 length is 15 residues. Germline CDR1 reads LNHDA; CDR2 reads SQIVND (reference sequence). V lost 5 bases and J lost 4; bases outside the gene matches: 8. In DNA form, the CDR3 reads TGTGCCAGTAGTCCCCGGACAGGGGTGTCCTATGGCTACACCTTC. As protein: CASSPRTGVSYGYTF.

This clone was counted only a few times. This sequence joins TRBV30 and TRBJ2-3, with 11 nucleotides matching TRBD1. The CDR3 loop spans 15 amino acids. After removal of 2 bases from V and 4 bases from J, the junction contained 5 bases not matched to a gene. Germline assignment: CDR1 GTSNPN and CDR2 SVGIG (reference sequence). CDR3 loop: CAWSRTGGGADTQYF. For the CDR3, the DNA is TGTGCCTGGAGTCGGACAGGGGGCGGCGCAGATACGCAGTATTTT.

The chain uses TRBV7-6 and TRBJ1-6; 8 bases are shared with TRBD1. Germline CDR1 is SGHVS and CDR2 is FNYEAQ. Germline trimming cut 3 bases from V and 5 bases from J; bases unmatched to any gene: 6. This CDR3 is 16 amino acids long. The CDR3 spells CASSFSGQGNNSPLHF. CDR3 sequence (DNA): TGTGCCAGCAGCTTCTCCGGACAGGGCAATAATTCACCCCTCCACTTT.

Turning to this clone: The same CDR3 arises from other DNA sequences in this sample as well. V and J are TRBV6-5 and TRBJ2-7; 9 nucleotides agree with TRBD1. The CDR3 is 13 residues long. V shed 7 bases, J shed 11 bases, and the junction held 12 bases outside the gene matches. Germline V gene data show CDR1 as MNHEY and CDR2 as SVGAGI. CDR3 bases: TGTGCCAGCACCGTGACAGGGGGGCAACGTGAGTACTTC. Protein sequence: CASTVTGGQREYF.

The V gene is TRBV29-1, the J gene TRBJ2-3; D not certain. Trimming shortened V by 4 bases and J by 2 bases, and 13 bases separated the two germline ends. Per germline, CDR1 SQVTM and CDR2 ANQGSEA. The CDR3 totals 14 residues. Here the CDR3 DNA reads TGCAGCGTTGCCACTCGTTTACCCACAGATACGCAGTATTTT. Protein product: CSVATRLPTDTQYF.

The chain has TRBV28 and TRBJ1-5; 9 bases fit TRBD1. Looked up from germline, CDR1 is MDHEN and CDR2 is SYDVKM. The J segment lost 6 bases and the V segment lost 6 bases, leaving 6 bases of the junction unmatched. The CDR3 runs 14 residues. The CDR3 spells CASSYDRGAQPQHF. The CDR3 DNA is TGTGCCAGCAGCTACGACAGGGGGGCTCAGCCCCAGCATTTT.

The chain uses TRBV27 and TRBJ2-1; a weak D match, TRBD2 (5 bases). From germline, CDR1 is MNHEY and CDR2 SMNVEV (reference sequence). The V end lost 0 bases, the J end lost 3 bases, and 18 bases lay between the germline ends. The CDR3 has 18 amino acids. The CDR3 region is CASSLSGSFNRDYNEQFF. CDR3 in DNA: TGTGCCAGCAGTTTATCGGGGTCCTTCAACCGGGACTACAATGAGCAGTTCTTC.

J is TRBJ1-2 and V is TRBV5-4; TRBD1 might be the D (6 bases). Germline CDR1 SGHNT, CDR2 YYREEE (reference sequence). The V end lost 6 bases, the J end lost 5 bases, and 11 bases lay between the germline ends. The CDR3 sequence is 12 residues long. Here the CDR3 reads CASTDRWYGYTF. The CDR3, as DNA: TGTGCCAGCACTGACAGGTGGTATGGCTACACCTTC.

The chain uses TRBV9 and TRBJ1-3, with a weak D call TRBD1 (6 bases). Trimming removed 3 bases at V and 0 bases at J, with 13 bases between. The CDR3 sequence is 16 residues long. Germline V gene lookup returns CDR1 SGDLS and CDR2 YYNGEE. The CDR3 loop reads CASSAGTPFSGNTIYF. DNA of the CDR3: TGTGCCAGCAGCGCCGGGACACCGTTCTCTGGAAACACCATATATTTT.

There are a few counts of this clone. The chain carries TRBV7-2 and TRBJ2-7; possible D gene TRBD2, 7 bases. V lost 0 bases and J 7 bases, leaving 16 bases between the germline ends. The CDR3 has 15 residues. The V gene's germline CDR1 is SGHTA and CDR2 FQGNSA. CDR3 in amino acids: CASSLAGGRSREQYF. CDR3 in DNA: TGTGCCAGCAGCTTAGCGGGGGGGCGGTCTCGGGAGCAGTACTTC.

The table lists this clone with a few counts. The chain is built from TRBV9 and TRBJ1-3; D is uncertain. Per germline, CDR1 SGDLS and CDR2 YYNGEE. Trimming removed 5 bases at V and 0 bases at J, with 9 bases between. The CDR3 is made up of 14 amino acids. CDR3 amino acids: CASSTALSGNTIYF. The CDR3 DNA reads TGTGCCAGCAGTACCGCACTCTCTGGAAACACCATATATTTT. The variable domain in full, with the rest retrieved from reference TRBV9 and TRBJ1-3, is DSGVTQTPKHLITATGQRVTLRCSPRSGDLSVYWYQQSLDQGLQFLIQYYNGEERAKGNILERFSAQQFPDLHSELNLSSLELGDSALYFCASSTALSGNTIYFGEGSWLTVV.

This rearrangement joins TRBV4-2 to TRBJ2-5; D is possibly TRBD1 (7 bases). Germline V gene data show CDR1 as LGHNA and CDR2 as YNFKEQ. The CDR3 covers 15 residues. Trimming removed 4 bases from V and 5 bases from J, with 17 bases in between. The DNA for the CDR3 is TGTGCCAGCAGCCCCGGGACAGCTGGGGGGGAGACCCAGTACTTC. Translation gives CASSPGTAGGETQYF.

The chain has TRBV6-5 and TRBJ1-2, with TRBD1 matching over 8 bases. The germline V gene has CDR1 MNHEY and CDR2 SVGAGI. CDR3 size: 13 residues. V trimming: 6 bases; J trimming: 7 bases; junction bases outside the gene matches: 7. The CDR3 nucleotides read TGTGCCAGCAGACAGGGGGAAGCTCGTGGCTACACCTTC. Translated, it gives CASRQGEARGYTF.

The chain joins TRBV5-8 to TRBJ2-7; tentative D call: TRBD1 (6 bases). The V end lost 5 bases, the J end lost 6 bases, and 27 bases lay between the germline ends. Germline-derived CDR1 and CDR2 are SGHTS and YDEGEE. The CDR3 consists of 17 residues. CDR3: CASRPRSGVPTRGEQYF. The CDR3 region has the DNA TGTGCCAGCAGACCTCGATCAGGGGTCCCTACGAGAGGCGAGCAGTACTTC.

This clone was picked up one time. The chain is built from TRBV4-3 and TRBJ1-2; possibly TRBD1 for D (5 bases). Germline V gene lookup returns CDR1 LGHNA and CDR2 YSLEER. This CDR3 contains 19 residues. With 1 base removed from V and 2 bases from J, the gap between germline ends came to 23 bases. The DNA for the CDR3 is TGCGCCAGCAGCCAAGGGTTTTCTTATCGCCAGGGAAACAACTATGGCTACACCTTC. Its translation is CASSQGFSYRQGNNYGYTF.

As to this clone: This specimen includes other DNA sequences encoding the same CDR3. The chain links TRBV7-9 to TRBJ2-3, with 15 bases aligning to TRBD2. J lost 5 bases, V lost 5 bases, and 8 bases had no gene match. The CDR3 runs 17 residues. Per germline, CDR1 SEHNR and CDR2 FQNEAQ (reference sequence). The CDR3 coding sequence is TGTGCCAGCAGCCTAGGCCGGACTAGCGGGGGGGAAGATACGCAGTATTTT. Translation: CASSLGRTSGGEDTQYF. Drawing the rest from reference TRBV7-9 and TRBJ2-3, the complete variable domain is DTGVSQNPRHKITKRGQNVTFRCDPISEHNRLYWYRQTLGQGPEFLTYFQNEAQLEKSRLLSDRFSAERPKGSFSTLEIQRTEQGDSAMYLCASSLGRTSGGEDTQYFGPGTRLTVL.

The chain has TRBV5-4 and TRBJ1-2, with TRBD1 as a possible D gene (6 bases). V lost 0 bases, J lost 6 bases, and 12 bases lay in between. CDR1 and CDR2 from the germline V gene are SGHNT and YYREEE (reference sequence). The CDR3 consists of 14 residues. The CDR3 sequence is CASSLEQGRDGYTF. The DNA for the CDR3 is TGTGCCAGCAGCTTGGAGCAGGGGCGGGATGGCTACACCTTC.

This sequence joins TRBV4-2 and TRBJ1-5, with a possible D match to TRBD1 (6 bases). CDR3 length: 16 amino acids. CDR1 and CDR2 (germline): LGHNA, YNFKEQ. V lost 2 bases, J lost 0 bases, and 11 bases lay in between. The CDR3 nucleotides are TGTGCCAGCAGCCAAAATCAGGGGTTTAGCAATCAGCCCCAGCATTTT. This codes for CASSQNQGFSNQPQHF.

The gene calls are TRBV5-4 and TRBJ2-1, with 8 positions matching TRBD1. The germline V gene has CDR1 SGHNT and CDR2 YYREEE (reference sequence). This CDR3 comprises 17 residues. J gave up 4 bases and V 3 bases, and 12 bases lay outside the gene matches. The CDR3: CASSSFLDRGSYNEQFF. CDR3 DNA: TGTGCCAGCAGCTCCTTCCTTGACAGGGGATCATACAATGAGCAGTTCTTC.

The chain joins TRBV9 to TRBJ2-1; perhaps TRBD2 as D (7 bases). Trimming took off 0 bases at V and 0 bases at J, with 22 bases between the two ends. The CDR3 totals 20 residues. The germline V gene encodes CDR1 SGDLS and CDR2 YYNGEE. The CDR3: CASSVVRDIRRESSYNEQFF. CDR3 nucleotides: TGTGCCAGCAGCGTAGTTAGGGACATCCGGCGGGAGAGCTCCTACAATGAGCAGTTCTTC.

The chain employs TRBV4-3 and TRBJ1-4; tentative D call: TRBD1 (6 bases). This CDR3 is built from 15 residues. V shed 5 bases and J shed 8 bases, with 18 bases lying between them. CDR1 and CDR2 (germline): LGHNA, YSLEER. DNA of the CDR3: TGCGCCAGCAGCGTGTTGTCCCAGGGGTGGGAAAAACTGTTTTTT. It specifies CASSVLSQGWEKLFF.

In this sample, this clone turned up a few times. The genes are TRBV11-2 and TRBJ2-7; D not resolved. This CDR3 is 16 amino acids long. V lost 4 bases and J lost 9, with 25 bases in between. The germline gives CDR1 SGHAT, CDR2 FQNNGV. This chain's CDR3 is CASSSAGGTTASGQYF. The DNA for the CDR3 is TGTGCCAGCAGCTCCGCCGGCGGAACGACGGCGAGTGGGCAGTACTTC.

This clone was seen a single time. The V gene is TRBV19, the J gene TRBJ1-2; maybe TRBD1 (6 bases). The CDR3 contains 13 residues. The V and J ends lost 4 bases and 5 bases respectively, with 11 bases between them. CDR1 is LNHDA and CDR2 is SQIVND in the germline V gene (reference sequence). CDR3 region: CASSNREGYGYTF. DNA for the CDR3: TGTGCCAGTAGTAACAGGGAGGGGTATGGCTACACCTTC.

The V gene is TRBV7-8, the J gene TRBJ1-1; the D gene is possibly TRBD1 (6 bases). The CDR3 contains 16 residues. V lost 2 bases and J lost 5, with 18 bases in between. Germline CDR1 SGHVS, CDR2 FQNEAQ. The CDR3: CASSLMGRGAGTEAFF. CDR3 sequence (DNA): TGTGCCAGCAGCTTAATGGGCCGGGGGGCTGGGACTGAAGCTTTCTTT.

V and J are TRBV14 and TRBJ2-7; D unclear. This CDR3 comprises 16 residues. In germline, CDR1 is SGHDN, CDR2 FVKESK. Between the trimmed V and J ends, which lost 4 bases and 6 bases, there was a span of 22 bases. The DNA for the CDR3 is TGTGCCAGCAGCCGCTCCCGCGGTACCTTCGGCACCGAGCAGTACTTC. Protein product: CASSRSRGTFGTEQYF.

The chain recombines TRBV4-3 with TRBJ2-7, with D hard to call. The CDR3 length is 15 residues. V was cut by 1 base and J by 3 bases, with 13 bases left in between. Germline loops: CDR1 LGHNA, CDR2 YSLEER. In nucleotides, the CDR3 is TGCGCCAGCAGCCAAGTCTTTGGCAGGAACTACGAGCAGTACTTC. Protein: CASSQVFGRNYEQYF.